A few counts support the clone carrying this T cell receptor (beta chain). MiXCR was run by TCRdb on the 5' RACE reads, yielding one entry per CDR3 protein. The data show 62,000 or so distinct CDR3 sequences, 30% seen once. V lost 5 bases to trimming and J lost 7 bases; unmatched junction nucleotides: 12. Germline-derived CDR1 and CDR2 are SGHTA and FQGNSA. The CDR3 sequence is 18 residues long. Sequencing was performed on tumor-infiltrating naive CD4+ T cells sorted from the breast tumor. Noted subset: naive CD4+ T cells, CD4+CD45RA+CD25-. This clonotype was sampled from a female donor with breast cancer. The chain combines TRBV7-2 with TRBJ2-1; 15 nucleotides line up with TRBD2. Written as DNA, the CDR3 is TGTGCCAGCAGCCGACGGACTAGCGGGAGGGCCTGGGGTAATGAGCAGTTCTTC. Its translation is CASSRRTSGRAWGNEQFF.